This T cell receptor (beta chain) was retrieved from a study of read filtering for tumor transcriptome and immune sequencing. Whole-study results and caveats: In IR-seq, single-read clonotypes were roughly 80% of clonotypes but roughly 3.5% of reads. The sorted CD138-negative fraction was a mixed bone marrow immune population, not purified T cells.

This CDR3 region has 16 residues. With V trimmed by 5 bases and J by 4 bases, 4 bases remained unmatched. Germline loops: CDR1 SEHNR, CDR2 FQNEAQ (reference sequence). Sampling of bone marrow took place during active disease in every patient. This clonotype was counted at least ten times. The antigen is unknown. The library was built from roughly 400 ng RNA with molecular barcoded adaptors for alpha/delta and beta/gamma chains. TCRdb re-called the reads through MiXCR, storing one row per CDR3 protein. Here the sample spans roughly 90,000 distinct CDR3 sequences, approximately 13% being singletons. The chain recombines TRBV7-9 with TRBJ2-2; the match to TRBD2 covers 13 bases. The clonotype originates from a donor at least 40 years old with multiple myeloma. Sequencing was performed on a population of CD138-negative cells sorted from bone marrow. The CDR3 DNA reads TGTGCCAGCAGCGTCGGGACTAGCGGGACCACCGGGGAGCTGTTTTTT. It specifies CASSVGTSGTTGELFF.